Below are 30 T cell receptor beta chains sequenced from a single sample in a study of tumor-infiltrating lymphocytes in primary liver carcinoma. The input was approximately 500 ng total RNA; TCR beta cDNA was made from it with a constant-region primer. Slightly modified ARM-PCR, run as three nested multiplex PCR rounds, produced the TCR beta libraries. Use of TRBV1-TRBV30 forward primers with a C-beta reverse primer characterized the first two PCR rounds, which lasted roughly 9 cycles each. TCRdb analysed the multiplex PCR reads with MiXCR anew, one entry per CDR3 protein. Here the sample spans about 320,000 distinct CDR3 sequences, 50% to 70% being singletons. Both blood RNA, taken from unsorted whole blood, and germline DNA were extracted. Sequenced material: peripheral blood. The receptors come from a man aged 40-55 years with primary liver carcinoma and hepatitis B virus infection.

This chain joins TRBV5-6 and TRBJ1-5, with D unresolved. CDR1 and CDR2 from the germline V gene are SGHDT and YYEEEE. The CDR3 runs to 14 residues. V lost 1 base to trimming and J lost 0 bases, with 5 bases between them. The CDR3 DNA follows: TGTGCCAGCAGCTTGACCCATAGCAATCAGCCCCAGCATTTT. Translating it yields CASSLTHSNQPQHF.

As for this clonotype: The junction differs from germline at one of its ends, possibly a read error. The CDR3 nucleotides are TGTGTCAGCAGTTCCAACCCCCTTGGACAGTTCTTC. It codes for CVSSSNPLGQFF. This chain joins TRBV28 and TRBJ2-1, with unresolved D. Germline V gene lookup returns CDR1 MDHEN and CDR2 SYDVKM. The CDR3 contains 12 residues.

This clonotype was recorded many times. The gene calls are TRBV11-2 and TRBJ2-5; the D is unclear. The V gene's germline CDR1 is SGHAT and CDR2 FQNNGV. The CDR3 length is 13 residues. Between the trimmed V and J ends, which lost 5 bases and 4 bases, there was a span of 11 bases. For the CDR3, the DNA is TGTGCCAGCAGCCGGTTGTTGTCAGAGACCCAGTACTTC. It encodes CASSRLLSETQYF.

The table lists this clonotype with many counts. V and J are TRBV12-3 or TRBV12-4 and TRBJ2-1, with D maybe TRBD2 (7 bases). The CDR3 is 15 amino acids. Trimming left V 2 bases short and J 7 bases short, with 15 bases between. CDR3 sequence reads: CASSLFAGAGNEQFF. CDR3 sequence (DNA): TGTGCCAGCAGTTTATTTGCGGGGGCGGGGAATGAGCAGTTCTTC.

The chain carries TRBV7-9 and TRBJ1-1, with D uncertain. Germline V gene lookup returns CDR1 SEHNR and CDR2 FQNEAQ (reference sequence). The CDR3 is 14 residues long. The ends were cut back, 5 bases at V and 0 bases at J, with 10 bases in the middle. DNA for the CDR3: TGTGCCAGCAGCCCCGGACGGTTGAACACTGAAGCTTTCTTT. Translated: CASSPGRLNTEAFF.

J is TRBJ2-3 and V is TRBV24-1; TRBD2 matches at 8 bases. V shed 4 bases, J shed 6 bases, and the junction held 8 bases outside the gene matches. The V gene's germline CDR1 is KGHDR and CDR2 SFDVKD. This CDR3 region has 15 residues. CDR3: CATSEAGREADTQYF. The CDR3 nucleotides are TGTGCCACCAGTGAAGCCGGGAGGGAGGCGGATACGCAGTATTTT.

Worth noting for this clonotype: The junction departs from germline at one end; a sequencing error may be responsible. V and J are TRBV12-5 and TRBJ1-1; no firm D call. The CDR3 is 13 amino acids. Germline V gene data show CDR1 as LGHNT and CDR2 as FRNRAP. The CDR3 protein is CASGLTLNAEAFF. CDR3 bases: TGTGCTAGTGGTTTGACATTGAACGCTGAAGCTTTCTTC.

With respect to this clonotype: No conserved phenylalanine or tryptophan is present at the end of the CDR3, so a read error is the likely explanation. The genes are TRBV28 and TRBJ2-1; TRBD1 matches 8 bases. V dropped 3 bases and J dropped 4; count of bases not matched to a gene: 5. Germline lookup yields CDR1 MDHEN and CDR2 SYDVKM. This CDR3 is built from 15 residues. CDR3 sequence reads: CASSFGDRPYNEQFL. CDR3 nucleotide sequence: TGTGCCAGCAGTTTCGGGGACAGGCCGTACAATGAGCAGTTCTTA.

A remark on this clonotype: This may come from a read error, since a much larger clone is one base off. No conserved phenylalanine or tryptophan is present at the end of the CDR3, so a read error is the likely explanation. The V call is TRBV6-5, the J call TRBJ2-7, with 10 bases matching TRBD1. With 9 bases clipped from V and 5 bases from J, the junction kept 10 bases outside the gene matches. The germline CDR1 and CDR2 sequences are MNHEY and SVGAGI. The length of the CDR3 is 14 residues. DNA of the CDR3: TGTGCCAGTCCCGCCGGGACAGGGGAAAACGAGCAGTACATC. Translation: CASPAGTGENEQYI.

Points on this clonotype: One junction end does not reproduce the germline sequence, and a read error may be involved. This CDR3 is CDSSSGTGGSYEQYF. The CDR3 region has the DNA TGTGACAGCAGCTCCGGGACAGGGGGCTCCTACGAGCAGTACTTC. The chain links TRBV7-9 to TRBJ2-7; 11 bases align to TRBD1. The CDR3 is 15 amino acids. Per germline, CDR1 SEHNR and CDR2 FQNEAQ (reference sequence).

For this clonotype: A much bigger clone sits one base away, suggesting this may be a read error. The chain is built from TRBV6-2 or TRBV6-3 and TRBJ2-7, with 7 bases lining up with TRBD1. V was clipped by 7 bases and J by 3 bases; unmatched bases: 9. Germline-derived CDR1 and CDR2 are MNHEY and SVGEGT. The CDR3 runs 14 residues. DNA for the CDR3: TGTGCCAGCACTCAAAACTCAGGGGGCTACGAGCAGTACTTC. It specifies CASTQNSGGYEQYF.

This clonotype has just a few counts. The chain couples TRBV7-9 to TRBJ2-7; tentative D call: TRBD2 (6 bases). Trimming removed 2 bases from V and 1 base from J, with 30 bases in between. Germline V gene data show CDR1 as SEHNR and CDR2 as FQNEAQ (reference sequence). The CDR3 runs to 21 residues. The DNA of the CDR3 is TGTGCCAGCAGCTTATTCACCTCTACATTAGGCTTGGCGGGACGATCCTACGAGCAGTACTTC. Translating gives CASSLFTSTLGLAGRSYEQYF.

Comment on this clonotype: One junction end disagrees with the germline gene, perhaps due to a read error. The chain employs TRBV11-1 and TRBJ1-5; D gene ambiguous. There are 13 residues in the CDR3. The germline gives CDR1 SGHAT, CDR2 FQDESV (reference sequence). DNA for the CDR3: TGTGGCAGCAGCTTAGACGGCAGTCAGCCCCAGCATTTT. This codes for CGSSLDGSQPQHF.

This clonotype was seen more than once but under ten times. The V and J genes are TRBV19 and TRBJ2-1, with 12 positions matching TRBD1. V lost 4 bases, J lost 4 bases, and 5 bases stayed unmatched. Germline CDR1 and CDR2: LNHDA and SQIVND (reference sequence). CDR3 size: 16 residues. Written as DNA, the CDR3 is TGTGCCAGTAGTAAGTTGGGACAGGGGGCTTACAATGAGCAGTTCTTC. It codes for CASSKLGQGAYNEQFF.

The rearrangement uses TRBV5-6 and TRBJ2-1; a possible D gene is TRBD2 (5 bases). Germline V lookup: CDR1 SGHDT, CDR2 YYEEEE. The CDR3 runs 16 residues. The V end was cut by 0 bases, the J end by 0 bases, with 10 bases between. CDR3 sequence reads: CASSLGGRGSYNEQFF. As DNA, the CDR3 is TGTGCCAGCAGCTTGGGAGGGAGAGGCTCCTACAATGAGCAGTTCTTC.

About this clonotype itself: At one of its ends the junction is not consistent with the germline gene, which may arise from a read error. The chain links TRBV4-1 to TRBJ2-7; possibly TRBD2 for D (6 bases). Germline V gene data show CDR1 as MGHRA and CDR2 as YSYEKL. CDR3 length equals 15 residues. CDR3 protein: CASSQYTGGPYEHYF. The CDR3 DNA sequence: TGCGCCAGCAGCCAATATACAGGAGGGCCGTACGAGCACTACTTC.

V and J are TRBV5-1 and TRBJ2-3; 15 nucleotides match TRBD2. J lost 8 bases, V lost 4 bases, and 8 bases had no gene match. The CDR3 is 16 amino acids. Germline CDR1 and CDR2: SGHRS and YFSETQ. CDR3 coding DNA: TGCGCCAGCAGCCCAGGACTAGCGGGAGGGCCAGGTACGCAGTATTTT. It specifies CASSPGLAGGPGTQYF.

The genes are TRBV12-3 or TRBV12-4 and TRBJ2-5; possibly TRBD2 for D (6 bases). CDR3 length equals 12 residues. Trimming stripped 6 bases from V and 5 bases from J, with 10 bases between. Here the CDR3 reads CASSTSWETQYF. The CDR3 nucleotides are TGTGCCAGCAGCACTAGCTGGGAGACCCAGTACTTC.

Regarding this clonotype: A much larger clone differs by one base, so this may be a read error. The chain carries TRBV29-1 and TRBJ2-7; D is undetermined. The CDR3 sequence is 11 residues long. The V gene lost 4 bases and the J gene lost 6 bases, with 10 bases spanning the gap. Germline V lookup: CDR1 SQVTM, CDR2 ANQGSEA. As DNA, the CDR3 is TGCAGCGTTGCGGGCGCCCTCGAGCAGTACTTC. Amino acid sequence: CSVAGALEQYF.

Regarding this clonotype: Germline is not matched at one junction end, which may reflect a read error. This chain joins TRBV5-1 and TRBJ2-1, with 11 bases fitting TRBD2. The CDR3 sequence is 17 residues long. The germline gives CDR1 SGHRS, CDR2 YFSETQ. CDR3 sequence: CASSLAGVAGGYNEKFF. In nucleotides, the CDR3 is TGCGCCAGCAGCTTGGCCGGGGTAGCGGGAGGGTACAATGAGAAGTTCTTC.

For this clonotype: A much larger clone differs from this one at a single base, so this may be a read error. In DNA, the CDR3 is TGTGCCAGCGCTCTAGCTGGGGGGCGCGGGCAGTACTTC. Protein: CASALAGGRGQYF. The chain links TRBV6-6 to TRBJ2-7, with D possibly called TRBD1 or TRBD2 (6 bases each). The length of the CDR3 is 13 residues. The V gene's germline CDR1 is MNHNY and CDR2 SVGAGI (reference sequence). Deletions cut 8 bases from V and 9 bases from J, with 20 bases between.

The CDR3 here is CATSDGGFGPNYGYTF. The CDR3 DNA sequence: TGTGCCACCAGTGATGGAGGGTTTGGTCCTAACTATGGCTACACCTTC. The rearrangement links TRBV24-1 to TRBJ1-2; unclear D gene. V was clipped by 3 bases and J by 0 bases, with 13 bases between them. The germline gives CDR1 KGHDR, CDR2 SFDVKD. The CDR3 covers 16 residues.

This clonotype has ten or more counts. The genes are TRBV6-2 or TRBV6-3 and TRBJ2-1; tentative D call: TRBD1 (5 bases). V was clipped by 4 bases and J by 6 bases, with 7 bases between them. The CDR3 runs to 12 residues. Germline V lookup: CDR1 MNHEY, CDR2 SVGEGT. The CDR3 protein is CASSFRGNEQFF. Written as DNA, the CDR3 is TGTGCCAGCAGTTTTAGGGGCAATGAGCAGTTCTTC.

This clonotype has a count of ten or more. The chain employs TRBV10-3 and TRBJ2-7, with 13 bases fitting TRBD2. This CDR3 has 15 residues. CDR1 ENHRY and CDR2 SYGVKD come from the germline V gene. V shed 3 bases, J shed 2 bases, and the junction held 1 base outside the gene matches. The CDR3 region is CAISEGTSGTYEQYF. CDR3 in DNA: TGTGCCATCAGTGAAGGGACTAGCGGGACCTACGAGCAGTACTTC.

The chain links TRBV30 to TRBJ2-5; D uncertain. This CDR3 region has 15 residues. V lost 5 bases, J lost 2 bases, and 18 bases lay in between. The V gene's germline CDR1 is GTSNPN and CDR2 SVGIG (reference sequence). The CDR3 coding sequence is TGTGCCTGGGGGTCGGGCAGTACATCACAAGAGACCCAGTACTTC. Translation: CAWGSGSTSQETQYF. Filled out from reference TRBV30 and TRBJ2-5, the complete variable domain reads SQTIHQWPATLVQPVGSPLSLECTVEGTSNPNLYWYRQAAGRGLQLLFYSVGIGQISSEVPQNLSASRPQDRQFILSSKKLLLSDSGFYLCAWGSGSTSQETQYFGPGTRLLVL.

About this clonotype itself: The CDR3 does not close with the conserved phenylalanine or tryptophan, likely indicating a read error. The chain joins TRBV11-2 to TRBJ2-2; TRBD2 agrees at 13 bases. With 4 bases clipped from V and 6 bases from J, the junction kept 8 bases outside the gene matches. Germline V gene lookup returns CDR1 SGHAT and CDR2 FQNNGV. CDR3 length equals 17 residues. This CDR3 reads CASSSPGLAGAAGELFS. The CDR3 coding sequence is TGTGCCAGCAGCTCCCCCGGACTAGCGGGAGCCGCCGGGGAGCTGTTTTCT.

Of note for this clonotype: A much larger clone is a single base away; this may be a read error. This CDR3 is CASSHGGSGSFGIKFF. CDR3 in DNA: TGCGCCAGCAGCCATGGGGGTAGCGGGTCCTTCGGGATTAAGTTCTTC. V is TRBV4-1 and J is TRBJ2-1, with 7 positions matching TRBD2. V trimming: 3 bases; J trimming: 14 bases; junction bases outside the gene matches: 19. The CDR3 extends over 16 amino acids. Germline V CDR1 and CDR2: MGHRA, YSYEKL.

Concerning this clonotype: Since a much larger clone is just one base distant, this may be a read error. This rearrangement joins TRBV29-1 to TRBJ1-5; TRBD1 might be the D (5 bases). The CDR3 is made up of 15 amino acids. V was shortened by 6 bases and J by 5 bases, with 20 bases between the two germline ends. The V gene's germline CDR1 is SQVTM and CDR2 ANQGSEA. The DNA of the CDR3 is TGCAGCGTACTTACTCGGGACGGATACGATCAGCCCCAGCATTTT. Translated: CSVLTRDGYDQPQHF. The variable domain in full, completed from reference TRBV29-1 and TRBJ1-5, reads SAVISQKPSRDICQRGTSLTIQCQVDSQVTMMFWYRQQPGQSLTLIATANQGSEATYESGFVIDKFPISRPNLTFSTLTVSNMSPEDSSIYLCSVLTRDGYDQPQHFGDGTRLSIL.

This clonotype occurred many times. CDR3 sequence (DNA): TGTGCCCTGGGGCGCACCCAGTACTTC. Protein sequence: CALGRTQYF. The chain joins TRBV6-2 or TRBV6-3 to TRBJ2-5, with D perhaps matching TRBD1 (5 bases). Germline CDR1 MNHEY, CDR2 SVGEGT. V lost 11 bases to trimming and J lost 8 bases, with 9 bases between them. The CDR3 is made up of 9 amino acids.

The chain employs TRBV9 and TRBJ2-2, with D tentatively TRBD1 or TRBD2 (5 bases each). V was pared by 0 bases and J by 6 bases, with 9 bases between. The germline V gene has CDR1 SGDLS and CDR2 YYNGEE. This CDR3 has 14 amino acids. DNA for the CDR3: TGTGCCAGCAGCGTAGAGGTGGGGGCCGGGGAGCTGTTTTTT. Protein: CASSVEVGAGELFF.